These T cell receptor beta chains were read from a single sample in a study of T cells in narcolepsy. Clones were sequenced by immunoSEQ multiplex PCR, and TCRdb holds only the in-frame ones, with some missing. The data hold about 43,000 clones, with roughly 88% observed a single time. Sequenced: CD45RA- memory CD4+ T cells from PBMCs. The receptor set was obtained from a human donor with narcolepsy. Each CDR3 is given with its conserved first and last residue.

CASSIPLGGSTDTQYF,TRBV5-4,TRBJ2-3
CASSPGTQQVRELFF,TRBV5-1,TRBJ2-2
CASSNRGRIEDTEAFF,TRBV27,TRBJ1-1
CASSLSTVTYEQYF,TRBV7-9,TRBJ2-7
CASRVDSSYNEQFF,TRBV7-2,TRBJ2-1
CASSEEGADNYGYTF,TRBV6-1,TRBJ1-2
CAWTGWALNTEAFF,TRBV30,TRBJ1-1
CASTRAGNYGYTF,TRBV6-5,TRBJ1-2
CASSLVEETQYF,TRBV11-2,TRBJ2-5
CASSPSIGRIYEQYF,TRBV19,TRBJ2-7
CSVRTGLGTEAFF,TRBV29-1,TRBJ1-1
CASSLEPGGYNEQFF,TRBV5-1,TRBJ2-1
CASSPGRQSETQYF,TRBV9,TRBJ2-5
CASSQRETQYF,TRBV16,TRBJ2-5
CASSLRDNTEAFF,TRBV7-7,TRBJ1-1
CASGDSRQPQHF,TRBV5-8,TRBJ1-5
CSVERDRGTEAFF,TRBV29-1,TRBJ1-1
CASRTQESFYEQYF,TRBV6-5,TRBJ2-7
CASSLGRQNTQYF,TRBV7-6,TRBJ2-3
CASRRTIFNWFGYTF,TRBV2,TRBJ1-2
CASSYRPAGGQETQYF,TRBV6-5,TRBJ2-5
CASSWDTGTDTQYF,TRBV5-4,TRBJ2-3
CAWSRGRAEKLFF,TRBV30,TRBJ1-4
CATLWDRSGGNNEQFF,TRBV6-6,TRBJ2-1
CASTWGNTGELFF,TRBV11-2,TRBJ2-2
CASSLQETQYF,TRBV11-3,TRBJ2-5
CASSQHSATGGETQYF,TRBV4-2,TRBJ2-5
CASSIQGAQGTGELFF,TRBV18,TRBJ2-2
CASRQGTSGGQETQYF,TRBV5-4,TRBJ2-5
CASSLDGRVGTEAFF,TRBV11-3,TRBJ1-1
CASSLRTNNEQFF,TRBV5-4,TRBJ2-1
CASSPGTSGNSYEQYF,TRBV18,NA
CASREGQGAFYEQYF,TRBV2,TRBJ2-7
CASSLYNSPLHF,TRBV6-1,TRBJ1-6
CASSPGQEGEKLFF,TRBV5-1,TRBJ1-4
CASSIGTYEQYF,TRBV19,TRBJ2-7
CASSHEGQGATTGELFF,TRBV27,TRBJ2-2
CASTEGGTYNEQFF,TRBV28,TRBJ2-1
CASSVELRGDEQYF,TRBV9,TRBJ2-7
CSVGVASGANVLTF,TRBV29-1,TRBJ2-6
CASSPTSFTDTQYF,TRBV9,TRBJ2-3
CASSLDYRTDTQYF,TRBV5-4,TRBJ2-3
CASSPPRDRAGGYTF,TRBV11-3,TRBJ1-2
CALSAASYGYTF,TRBV30,TRBJ1-2
CASSLGSGLAAYNEQFF,TRBV5-4,TRBJ2-1
CASSEAGRNTEAFF,TRBV6-1,TRBJ1-1
CASSPKMETQYF,TRBV18,TRBJ2-5
CASSQAPAGSVSEQFF,TRBV4-2,TRBJ2-1
CASSSGQGGEKLFF,TRBV5-1,TRBJ1-4
CASTSTGSSGHTDTQYF,TRBV10-2,TRBJ2-3
CASSQESRGTEAFF,TRBV4-1,TRBJ1-1
CASSLGPMNTEAFF,TRBV5-1,TRBJ1-1
CASSLDVAANTGELFF,TRBV7-2,TRBJ2-2
CASSHSSAVNTEAFF,TRBV7-9,TRBJ1-1
CASSLDVAPSLYF,TRBV5-1,TRBJ2-7
CASSPSVGTYEQYF,TRBV7-9,TRBJ2-7
CASTERRNNEQFF,TRBV6-1,TRBJ2-1
CASRRQGVNNEQFF,TRBV19,TRBJ2-1
CASSFQNSPLHF,TRBV27,TRBJ1-6